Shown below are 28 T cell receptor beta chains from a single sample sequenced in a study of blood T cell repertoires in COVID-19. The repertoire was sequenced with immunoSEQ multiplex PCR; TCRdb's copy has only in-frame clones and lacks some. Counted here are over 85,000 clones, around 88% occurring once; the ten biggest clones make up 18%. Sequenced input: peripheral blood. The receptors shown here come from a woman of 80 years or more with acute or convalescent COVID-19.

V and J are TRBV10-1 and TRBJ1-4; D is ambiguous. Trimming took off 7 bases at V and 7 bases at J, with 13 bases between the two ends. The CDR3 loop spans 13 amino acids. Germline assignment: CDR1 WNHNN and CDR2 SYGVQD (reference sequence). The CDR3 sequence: CASTGKEAEKLFF. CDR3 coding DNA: TGCGCCAGCACCGGTAAGGAGGCTGAAAAACTGTTTTTT.

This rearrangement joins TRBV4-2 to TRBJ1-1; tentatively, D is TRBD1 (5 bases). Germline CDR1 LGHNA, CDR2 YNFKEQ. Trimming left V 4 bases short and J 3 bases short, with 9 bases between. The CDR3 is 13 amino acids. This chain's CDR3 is CASSRRGDTEAFF. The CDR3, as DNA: TGTGCCAGCAGCCGCCGGGGGGACACTGAAGCTTTCTTT.

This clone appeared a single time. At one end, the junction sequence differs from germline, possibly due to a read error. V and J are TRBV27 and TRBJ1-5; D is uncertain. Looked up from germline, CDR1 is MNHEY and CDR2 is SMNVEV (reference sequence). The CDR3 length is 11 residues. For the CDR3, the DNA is TGTGCCAGCAGTTTACCGGGTTACAAGTCTTTT. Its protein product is CASSLPGYKSF.

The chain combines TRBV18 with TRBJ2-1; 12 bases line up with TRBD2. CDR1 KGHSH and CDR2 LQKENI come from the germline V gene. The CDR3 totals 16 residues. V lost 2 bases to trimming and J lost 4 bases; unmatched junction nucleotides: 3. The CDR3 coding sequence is TGTGCCAGCTCACCATCTCTAGCGGGGGGGTACAATGAGCAGTTCTTC. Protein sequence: CASSPSLAGGYNEQFF. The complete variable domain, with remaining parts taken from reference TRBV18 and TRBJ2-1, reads NAGVMQNPRHLVRRRGQEARLRCSPMKGHSHVYWYRQLPEEGLKFMVYLQKENIIDESGMPKERFSAEFPKEGPSILRIQQVVRGDSAAYFCASSPSLAGGYNEQFFGPGTRLTVL.

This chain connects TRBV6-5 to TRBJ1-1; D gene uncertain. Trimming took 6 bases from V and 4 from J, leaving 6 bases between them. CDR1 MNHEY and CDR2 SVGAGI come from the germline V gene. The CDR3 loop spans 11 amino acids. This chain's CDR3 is CASRAVTEAFF. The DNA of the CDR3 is TGTGCCAGCAGGGCAGTCACTGAAGCTTTCTTT.

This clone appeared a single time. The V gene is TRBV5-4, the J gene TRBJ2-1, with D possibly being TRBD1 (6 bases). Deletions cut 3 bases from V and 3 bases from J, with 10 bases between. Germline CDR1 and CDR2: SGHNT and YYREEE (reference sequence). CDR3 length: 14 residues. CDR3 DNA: TGTGCCAGCAGCTCAAGGACAGTCTACAATGAGCAGTTCTTC. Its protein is CASSSRTVYNEQFF.

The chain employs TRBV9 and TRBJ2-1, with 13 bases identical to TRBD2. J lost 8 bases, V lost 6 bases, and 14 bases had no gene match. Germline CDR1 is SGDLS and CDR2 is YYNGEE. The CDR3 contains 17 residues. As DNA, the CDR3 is TGTGCCAGCAACCTTGGACTAGCGGGGGCCTGGGGTGATGAGCAGTTCTTC. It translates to CASNLGLAGAWGDEQFF. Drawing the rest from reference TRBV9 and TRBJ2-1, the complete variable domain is DSGVTQTPKHLITATGQRVTLRCSPRSGDLSVYWYQQSLDQGLQFLIQYYNGEERAKGNILERFSAQQFPDLHSELNLSSLELGDSALYFCASNLGLAGAWGDEQFFGPGTRLTVL.

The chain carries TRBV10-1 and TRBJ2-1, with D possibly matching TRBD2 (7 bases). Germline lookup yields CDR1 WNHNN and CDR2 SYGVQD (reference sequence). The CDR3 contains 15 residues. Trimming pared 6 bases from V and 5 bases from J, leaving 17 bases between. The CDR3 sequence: CASSPPGRGDNEQFF. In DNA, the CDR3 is TGCGCCAGCAGCCCTCCAGGGAGGGGGGACAATGAGCAGTTCTTC.

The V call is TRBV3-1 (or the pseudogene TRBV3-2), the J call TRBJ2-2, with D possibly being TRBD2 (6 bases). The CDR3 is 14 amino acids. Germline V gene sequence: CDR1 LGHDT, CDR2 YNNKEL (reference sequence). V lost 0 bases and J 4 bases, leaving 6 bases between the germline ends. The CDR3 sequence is CASSQEGGTGELFF. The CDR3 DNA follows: TGTGCCAGCAGCCAAGAGGGGGGCACCGGGGAGCTGTTTTTT.

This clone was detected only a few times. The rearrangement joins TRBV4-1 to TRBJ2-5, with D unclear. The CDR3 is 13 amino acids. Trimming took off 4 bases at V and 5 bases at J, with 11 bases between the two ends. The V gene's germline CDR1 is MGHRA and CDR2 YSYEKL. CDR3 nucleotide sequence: TGCGCCAGCAGCCGACTTCCTGGGGAGACCCAGTACTTC. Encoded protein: CASSRLPGETQYF.

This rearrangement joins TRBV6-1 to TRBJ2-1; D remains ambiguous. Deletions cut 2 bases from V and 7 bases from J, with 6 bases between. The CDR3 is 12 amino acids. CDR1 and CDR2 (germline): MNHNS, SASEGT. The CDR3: CASSENGNEQFF. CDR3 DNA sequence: TGTGCCAGCAGTGAAAACGGGAATGAGCAGTTCTTC.

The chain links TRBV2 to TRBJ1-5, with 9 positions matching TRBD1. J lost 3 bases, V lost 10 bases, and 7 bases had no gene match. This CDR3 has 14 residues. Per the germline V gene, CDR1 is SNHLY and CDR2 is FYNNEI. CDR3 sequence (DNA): TGTGCCACCTCGATACAGGGGGCCAATCAGCCCCAGCATTTT. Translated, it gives CATSIQGANQPQHF.

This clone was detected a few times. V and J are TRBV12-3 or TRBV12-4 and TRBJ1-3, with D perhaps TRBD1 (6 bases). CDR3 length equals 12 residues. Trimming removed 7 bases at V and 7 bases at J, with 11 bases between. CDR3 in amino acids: CASTQGLNTIYF. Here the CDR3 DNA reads TGTGCCAGCACCCAGGGGTTGAACACCATATATTTT.

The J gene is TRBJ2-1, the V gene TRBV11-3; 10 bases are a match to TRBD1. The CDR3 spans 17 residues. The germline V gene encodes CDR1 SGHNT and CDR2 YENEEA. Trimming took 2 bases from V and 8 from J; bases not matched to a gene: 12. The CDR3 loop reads CASSLHNRQGATDEQFF. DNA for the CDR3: TGTGCCAGCAGCTTACACAATCGACAGGGGGCGACCGATGAGCAGTTCTTC. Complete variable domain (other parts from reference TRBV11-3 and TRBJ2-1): EAGVVQSPRYKIIEKKQPVAFWCNPISGHNTLYWYLQNLGQGPELLIRYENEEAVDDSQLPKDRFSAERLKGVDSTLKIQPAELGDSAVYLCASSLHNRQGATDEQFFGPGTRLTVL.

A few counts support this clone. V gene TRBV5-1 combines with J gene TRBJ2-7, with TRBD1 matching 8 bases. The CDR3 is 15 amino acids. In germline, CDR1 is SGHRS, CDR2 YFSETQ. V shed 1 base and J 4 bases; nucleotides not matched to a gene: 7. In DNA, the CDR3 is TGCGCCAGCAGCTTGTTGACCGGGACAGGATACGAGCAGTACTTC. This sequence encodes CASSLLTGTGYEQYF. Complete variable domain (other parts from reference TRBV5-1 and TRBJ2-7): KAGVTQTPRYLIKTRGQQVTLSCSPISGHRSVSWYQQTPGQGLQFLFEYFSETQRNKGNFPGRFSGRQFSNSRSEMNVSTLELGDSALYLCASSLLTGTGYEQYFGPGTRLTVT.

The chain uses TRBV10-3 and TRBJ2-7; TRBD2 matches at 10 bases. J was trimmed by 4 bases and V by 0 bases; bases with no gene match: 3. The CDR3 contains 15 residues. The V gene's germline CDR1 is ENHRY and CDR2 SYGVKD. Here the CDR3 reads CAISESSSGGYEQYF. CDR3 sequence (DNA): TGTGCCATCAGTGAGTCAAGTAGCGGGGGGTACGAGCAGTACTTC.

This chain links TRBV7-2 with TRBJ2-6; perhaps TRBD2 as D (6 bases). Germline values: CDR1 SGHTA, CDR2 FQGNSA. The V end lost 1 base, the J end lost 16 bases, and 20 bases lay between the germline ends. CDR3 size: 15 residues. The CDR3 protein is CASSLVWQGGRLLTF. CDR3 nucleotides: TGTGCCAGCAGCTTAGTATGGCAGGGAGGAAGGCTTCTGACTTTC.

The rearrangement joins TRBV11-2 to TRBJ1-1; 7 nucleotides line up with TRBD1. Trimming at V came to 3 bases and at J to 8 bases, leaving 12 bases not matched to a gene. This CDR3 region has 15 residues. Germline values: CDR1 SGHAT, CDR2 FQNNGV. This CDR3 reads CASSFGQVHSAEAFF. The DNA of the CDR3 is TGTGCCAGCAGCTTCGGACAGGTTCACTCTGCCGAAGCTTTCTTT.

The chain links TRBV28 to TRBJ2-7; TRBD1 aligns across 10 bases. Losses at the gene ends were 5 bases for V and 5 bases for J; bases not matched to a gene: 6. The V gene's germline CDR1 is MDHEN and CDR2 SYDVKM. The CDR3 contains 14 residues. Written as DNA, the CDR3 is TGTGCCAGCAGTCCCGGGACAGGGGTTGACGAGCAGTACTTC. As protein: CASSPGTGVDEQYF.

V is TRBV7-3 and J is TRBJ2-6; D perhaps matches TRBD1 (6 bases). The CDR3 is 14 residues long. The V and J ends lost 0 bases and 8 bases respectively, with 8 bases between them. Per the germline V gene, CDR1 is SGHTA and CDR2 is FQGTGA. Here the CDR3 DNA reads TGTGCCAGCAGCTTAACACAGGGTTCCAACGTCCTGACTTTC. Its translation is CASSLTQGSNVLTF.

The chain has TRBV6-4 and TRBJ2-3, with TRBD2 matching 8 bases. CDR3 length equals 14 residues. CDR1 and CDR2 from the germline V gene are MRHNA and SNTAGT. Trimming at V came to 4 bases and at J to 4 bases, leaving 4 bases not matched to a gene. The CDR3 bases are TGTGCCAGCAGTGTCAGCGGGGGATCAGATACGCAGTATTTT. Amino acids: CASSVSGGSDTQYF.

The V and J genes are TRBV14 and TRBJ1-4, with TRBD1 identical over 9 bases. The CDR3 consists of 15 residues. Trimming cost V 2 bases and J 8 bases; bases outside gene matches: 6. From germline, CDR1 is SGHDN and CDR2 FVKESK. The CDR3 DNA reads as TGTGCCAGCAGCCAAACGGGACAGGGTGGAGAAAAACTGTTTTTT. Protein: CASSQTGQGGEKLFF.

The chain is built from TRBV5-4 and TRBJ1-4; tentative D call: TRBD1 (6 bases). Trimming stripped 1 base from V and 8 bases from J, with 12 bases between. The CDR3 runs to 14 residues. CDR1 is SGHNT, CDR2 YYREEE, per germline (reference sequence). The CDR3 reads CASSLRGGNEKLFF. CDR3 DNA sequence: TGTGCCAGCAGCTTGCGAGGGGGTAACGAAAAACTGTTTTTT.

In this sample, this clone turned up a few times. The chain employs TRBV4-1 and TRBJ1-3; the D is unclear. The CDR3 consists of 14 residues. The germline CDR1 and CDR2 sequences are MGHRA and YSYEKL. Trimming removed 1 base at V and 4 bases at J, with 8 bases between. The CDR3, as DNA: TGCGCCAGCAGCCAAGGGAGGTCGGGAAACACCATATATTTT. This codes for CASSQGRSGNTIYF.

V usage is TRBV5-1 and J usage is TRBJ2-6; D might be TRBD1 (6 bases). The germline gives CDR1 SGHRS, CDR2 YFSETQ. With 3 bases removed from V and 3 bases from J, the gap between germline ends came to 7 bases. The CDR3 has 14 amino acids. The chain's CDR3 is CASSYRDGANVLTF. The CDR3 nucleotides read TGCGCCAGCAGCTACAGGGATGGGGCCAACGTCCTGACTTTC. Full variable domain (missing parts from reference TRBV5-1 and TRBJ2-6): KAGVTQTPRYLIKTRGQQVTLSCSPISGHRSVSWYQQTPGQGLQFLFEYFSETQRNKGNFPGRFSGRQFSNSRSEMNVSTLELGDSALYLCASSYRDGANVLTFGAGSRLTVL.

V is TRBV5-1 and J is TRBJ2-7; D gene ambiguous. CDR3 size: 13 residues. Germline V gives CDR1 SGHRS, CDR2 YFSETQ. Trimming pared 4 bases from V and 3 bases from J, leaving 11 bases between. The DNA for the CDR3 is TGCGCCAGCAGCCTCCAAGGAGACTACGAGCAGTACTTC. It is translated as CASSLQGDYEQYF. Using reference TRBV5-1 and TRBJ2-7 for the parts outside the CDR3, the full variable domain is KAGVTQTPRYLIKTRGQQVTLSCSPISGHRSVSWYQQTPGQGLQFLFEYFSETQRNKGNFPGRFSGRQFSNSRSEMNVSTLELGDSALYLCASSLQGDYEQYFGPGTRLTVT.

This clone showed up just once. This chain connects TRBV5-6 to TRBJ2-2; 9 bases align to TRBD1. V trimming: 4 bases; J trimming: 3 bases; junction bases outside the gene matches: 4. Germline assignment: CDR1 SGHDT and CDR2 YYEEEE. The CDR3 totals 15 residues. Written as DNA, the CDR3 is TGTGCCAGCAGCACAGGGGGCGCGGACACCGGGGAGCTGTTTTTT. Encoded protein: CASSTGGADTGELFF.

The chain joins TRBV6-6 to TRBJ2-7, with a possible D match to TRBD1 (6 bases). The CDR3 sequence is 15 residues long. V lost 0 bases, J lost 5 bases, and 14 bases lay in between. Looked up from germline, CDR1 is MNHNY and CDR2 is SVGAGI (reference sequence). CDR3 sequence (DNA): TGTGCCAGCAGTTACTCCCTAACAGGGTTCGACGAGCAGTACTTC. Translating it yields CASSYSLTGFDEQYF.